What follows are 24 T cell receptor beta chains derived from one specimen sequenced in a study of OX40 agonist ivuxolimab in advanced cancers. The library came from the immunoSEQ multiplex PCR assay. In TCRdb, the immuneACCESS table is reduced to in-frame sequences with V and J assigned. These tables do not hold every clone; where another copy was compared, an unresolved V gene accounts for under half, and the others remain unexplained. The table for this sample lists around 15,000 clones; 84% of them were counted only once. The biggest ten clones account for roughly 72% of the sample. The material was CD4+ or CD8+ T cells sorted from blood, obtained in a trial of the OX40 agonist ivuxolimab. These receptors originate from an adult with an advanced solid tumor such as melanoma, head and neck, liver or kidney cancer.

The chain couples TRBV29-1 to TRBJ1-5; D is perhaps TRBD1 (5 bases). The CDR3 extends over 13 amino acids. Trimming removed 7 bases at V and 6 bases at J, with 16 bases between. The germline V gene encodes CDR1 SQVTM and CDR2 ANQGSEA. DNA of the CDR3: TGCAGCGCTTCTGAAGGGGCAGTTCAGCCCCAGCATTTT. Its protein is CSASEGAVQPQHF.

The genes are TRBV7-2 and TRBJ2-7, with D unclear. The CDR3 loop spans 16 amino acids. Germline lookup yields CDR1 SGHTA and CDR2 FQGNSA. Trimming stripped 2 bases from V and 2 bases from J, with 16 bases between. This CDR3 reads CASSLIVLTVPYEQYF. In DNA form, the CDR3 reads TGTGCCAGCAGCTTAATTGTCCTCACCGTCCCCTACGAGCAGTACTTC. The full variable domain, in which reference TRBV7-2 and TRBJ2-7 provide the parts outside the CDR3, is GAGVSQSPSNKVTEKGKDVELRCDPISGHTALYWYRQSLGQGLEFLIYFQGNSAPDKSGLPSDRFSAERTGGSVSTLTIQRTQQEDSAVYLCASSLIVLTVPYEQYFGPGTRLTVT.

The genes are TRBV5-4 and TRBJ2-7; TRBD1 matches 8 bases. CDR3 length equals 13 residues. Germline CDR1 and CDR2: SGHNT and YYREEE (reference sequence). Trimming at V came to 7 bases and at J to 2 bases, leaving 5 bases not matched to a gene. The CDR3, as DNA: TGTGCCAGCCGACAGGGGACGACCTACGAGCAGTACTTC. Its translation: CASRQGTTYEQYF.

The chain links TRBV27 to TRBJ2-7; 7 bases agree with TRBD1. CDR3 length: 14 residues. Per germline, CDR1 MNHEY and CDR2 SMNVEV (reference sequence). V lost 6 bases, J lost 2 bases, and 7 bases stayed unmatched. The DNA for the CDR3 is TGTGCCAGCAGCAACCGGGACAGCCCCTACGAGCAGTACTTC. Its translation: CASSNRDSPYEQYF.

The chain has TRBV7-8 and TRBJ2-7, with D possibly matching TRBD1 (5 bases). Germline CDR1 reads SGHVS; CDR2 reads FQNEAQ. The CDR3 loop spans 15 amino acids. V was pared by 0 bases and J by 0 bases, with 9 bases between. CDR3 region: CASSLAQGPSYEQYF. The DNA of the CDR3 is TGTGCCAGCAGCTTAGCGCAGGGCCCCTCCTACGAGCAGTACTTC.

The rearrangement joins TRBV6-9 to TRBJ1-2; 7 nucleotides match TRBD1. J gave up 6 bases and V 3 bases, and 10 bases lay outside the gene matches. There are 15 residues in the CDR3. The germline CDR1 and CDR2 sequences are MNHGY and SVAAGI. The CDR3 sequence: CASSYSRGGADGYTF. The CDR3 nucleotides read TGTGCCAGCAGTTACTCGAGAGGGGGCGCGGATGGCTACACCTTC.

This clone was seen a single time. The chain has TRBV7-8 and TRBJ1-4, with D possibly matching TRBD1 (5 bases). The germline CDR1 and CDR2 sequences are SGHVS and FQNEAQ. Trimming cost V 4 bases and J 4 bases, with 16 bases left between them. The CDR3 runs 16 residues. DNA of the CDR3: TGTGCCAGCAGCTCCCCCAGCGCGACAGATAATGAAAAACTGTTTTTT. Encoded protein: CASSSPSATDNEKLFF.

This chain joins TRBV6-5 and TRBJ2-1; perhaps TRBD2 as D (7 bases). The CDR3 consists of 13 residues. Trimming cost V 3 bases and J 9 bases, with 12 bases left between them. CDR1 is MNHEY, CDR2 SVGAGI, per germline. The CDR3 DNA follows: TGTGCCAGCAGTTATGGGGGGGGCACTGAGCAGTTCTTC. Translated, it gives CASSYGGGTEQFF.

The chain has TRBV19 and TRBJ2-6, with TRBD1 matching over 8 bases. The CDR3 totals 16 residues. The germline gives CDR1 LNHDA, CDR2 SQIVND (reference sequence). V trimming: 3 bases; J trimming: 1 base; junction bases outside the gene matches: 2. CDR3 DNA: TGTGCCAGTAGTATGACAGGGGCGTCTGGGGCCAACGTCCTGACTTTC. Its protein is CASSMTGASGANVLTF.

The chain has TRBV11-2 and TRBJ2-1; 8 bases map to TRBD2. Per germline, CDR1 SGHAT and CDR2 FQNNGV. V dropped 4 bases and J dropped 0; count of bases not matched to a gene: 8. This CDR3 spans 17 amino acids. In nucleotides, the CDR3 is TGTGCCAGCAGCTCTTGGACTAGCCCTAGCTCCTACAATGAGCAGTTCTTC. Amino acid sequence: CASSSWTSPSSYNEQFF.

V gene TRBV7-9 combines with J gene TRBJ2-7; 12 bases map to TRBD2. Germline V gives CDR1 SEHNR, CDR2 FQNEAQ (reference sequence). The V segment lost 1 base and the J segment 5 bases; nucleotides outside the gene matches: 6. CDR3 length: 16 amino acids. CDR3 amino acids: CASSLGSRLAGDEQYF. CDR3 bases: TGTGCCAGCAGCTTAGGTTCTCGACTAGCGGGAGACGAGCAGTACTTC.

Only a few counts were recorded for this clone. The gene calls are TRBV28 and TRBJ2-2; 8 nucleotides align to TRBD2. The CDR3 totals 15 residues. Trimming took 5 bases from V and 8 from J; bases not matched to a gene: 10. Germline V gene data show CDR1 as MDHEN and CDR2 as SYDVKM. In DNA, the CDR3 is TGTGCCAGCAGTCCCATGACTAGCGAAAAGGGGGAGCTGTTTTTT. Translated: CASSPMTSEKGELFF.

The chain is built from TRBV27 and TRBJ2-7; perhaps TRBD2 as D (5 bases). The CDR3 totals 15 residues. Deletions cut 5 bases from V and 3 bases from J, with 17 bases between. CDR1 and CDR2 from the germline V gene are MNHEY and SMNVEV (reference sequence). The CDR3 reads CASSPRGSVGYEQYF. DNA for the CDR3: TGTGCCAGCAGTCCACGGGGATCGGTGGGCTACGAGCAGTACTTC.

This chain joins TRBV7-6 and TRBJ1-1, with D possibly matching TRBD1 (5 bases). V dropped 6 bases and J dropped 2 bases, with 7 bases sitting between them. Germline lookup yields CDR1 SGHVS and CDR2 FNYEAQ. CDR3 length: 12 residues. The CDR3 is CASRGLNTEAFF. The DNA for the CDR3 is TGTGCCAGCAGGGGGCTAAACACTGAAGCTTTCTTT.

The chain has TRBV30 and TRBJ2-7, with D possibly being TRBD1 or TRBD2 (5 bases each). Germline V gene lookup returns CDR1 GTSNPN and CDR2 SVGIG (reference sequence). The CDR3 covers 15 residues. V gave up 1 base and J gave up 3 bases, with 16 bases separating them. CDR3: CAWSGPGRGFYEQYF. The CDR3, as DNA: TGTGCCTGGAGTGGTCCGGGACGGGGATTCTACGAGCAGTACTTC.

V is TRBV7-2 and J is TRBJ2-1; possible D gene TRBD2, 5 bases. Germline V lookup: CDR1 SGHTA, CDR2 FQGNSA. The CDR3 totals 16 residues. The V gene lost 5 bases and the J gene lost 5 bases, with 19 bases spanning the gap. The CDR3 DNA is TGTGCCAGCAGCCCCCCCCGAGTTGGGGAGAACAATGAGCAGTTCTTC. It codes for CASSPPRVGENNEQFF.

This chain joins TRBV4-3 and TRBJ2-4; TRBD1 might be the D (5 bases). The CDR3 runs 13 residues. Between the trimmed V and J ends, which lost 1 base and 8 bases, there was a span of 9 bases. Germline V lookup: CDR1 LGHNA, CDR2 YSLEER. DNA for the CDR3: TGCGCCAGCAGCCAAGTTAGGGGTGACATTCAGTACTTC. Translation: CASSQVRGDIQYF.

V gene TRBV7-2 combines with J gene TRBJ2-1; 7 bases are a match to TRBD2. CDR1 and CDR2 (germline): SGHTA, FQGNSA. The V segment lost 5 bases and the J segment 0 bases; nucleotides outside the gene matches: 4. The CDR3 extends over 15 amino acids. For the CDR3, the DNA is TGTGCCAGCAGCCCCTGGGAGGGCTCCTACAATGAGCAGTTCTTC. Translated: CASSPWEGSYNEQFF. The full variable domain, completed using reference TRBV7-2 and TRBJ2-1, is GAGVSQSPSNKVTEKGKDVELRCDPISGHTALYWYRQSLGQGLEFLIYFQGNSAPDKSGLPSDRFSAERTGGSVSTLTIQRTQQEDSAVYLCASSPWEGSYNEQFFGPGTRLTVL.

The chain combines TRBV6-5 with TRBJ1-3; D remains ambiguous. Germline V gives CDR1 MNHEY, CDR2 SVGAGI. There are 13 residues in the CDR3. Trimming shortened V by 2 bases and J by 1 base, and 3 bases separated the two germline ends. The CDR3 sequence: CASSYGSGNTIYF. The CDR3 region has the DNA TGTGCCAGCAGTTACGGGTCTGGAAACACCATATATTTT.

With regard to this clone: The junction and the germline gene differ at one end; a read error may be behind it. V usage is TRBV27 and J usage is TRBJ2-1, with D possibly TRBD2 on 6 matching bases. The germline CDR1 and CDR2 sequences are MNHEY and SMNVEV (reference sequence). The CDR3 runs to 13 residues. CDR3 protein: CASIYPLSGSKVF. For the CDR3, the DNA is TGTGCCAGCATTTATCCCCTTAGCGGATCCAAGGTCTTC.

The J gene is TRBJ1-5, the V gene TRBV27; the D is unclear. V was cut by 0 bases and J by 0 bases, with 6 bases left in between. In germline, CDR1 is MNHEY, CDR2 SMNVEV (reference sequence). The CDR3 is made up of 15 amino acids. CDR3 in DNA: TGTGCCAGCAGTTTATCGGCAAATAGCAATCAGCCCCAGCATTTT. Translating it yields CASSLSANSNQPQHF.

J is TRBJ1-1 and V is TRBV6-5; D is unresolved. Trimming left V 5 bases short and J 1 base short, with 11 bases between. CDR3 length equals 14 residues. Germline V lookup: CDR1 MNHEY, CDR2 SVGAGI. CDR3 DNA: TGTGCCAGCAGTGTATCCGCCGGGAACACTGAAGCTTTCTTT. This codes for CASSVSAGNTEAFF.

The chain couples TRBV7-6 to TRBJ2-1, with 8 bases lining up with TRBD2. The CDR3 loop spans 16 amino acids. V trimming: 5 bases; J trimming: 3 bases; junction bases outside the gene matches: 9. The germline CDR1 and CDR2 sequences are SGHVS and FNYEAQ. This CDR3 is CASSPMAGGDYNEQFF. The CDR3 nucleotides are TGTGCCAGCAGCCCTATGGCGGGGGGAGACTACAATGAGCAGTTCTTC. The whole variable domain, filled in from reference TRBV7-6 and TRBJ2-1, reads GAGVSQSPRYKVTKRGQDVALRCDPISGHVSLYWYRQALGQGPEFLTYFNYEAQQDKSGLPNDRFSAERPEGSISTLTIQRTEQRDSAMYRCASSPMAGGDYNEQFFGPGTRLTVL.

This chain joins TRBV29-1 and TRBJ2-1; no definite D call. This CDR3 has 14 residues. V was trimmed by 4 bases and J by 0 bases, leaving 10 bases between them. From germline, CDR1 is SQVTM and CDR2 ANQGSEA. The CDR3 protein is CSVVYTSSYNEQFF. Here the CDR3 DNA reads TGCAGCGTTGTCTACACAAGCTCCTACAATGAGCAGTTCTTC.